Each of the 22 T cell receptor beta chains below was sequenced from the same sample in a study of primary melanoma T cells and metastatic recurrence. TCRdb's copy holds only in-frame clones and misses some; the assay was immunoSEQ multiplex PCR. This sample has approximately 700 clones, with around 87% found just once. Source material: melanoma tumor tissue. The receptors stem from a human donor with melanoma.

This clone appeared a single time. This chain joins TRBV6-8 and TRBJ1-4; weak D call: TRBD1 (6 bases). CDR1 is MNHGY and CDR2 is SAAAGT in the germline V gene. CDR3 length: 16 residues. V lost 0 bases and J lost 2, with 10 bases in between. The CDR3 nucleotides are TGTGCCAGCAGTTACTCGACGGACAGTACTAATGAAAAACTGTTTTTT. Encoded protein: CASSYSTDSTNEKLFF.

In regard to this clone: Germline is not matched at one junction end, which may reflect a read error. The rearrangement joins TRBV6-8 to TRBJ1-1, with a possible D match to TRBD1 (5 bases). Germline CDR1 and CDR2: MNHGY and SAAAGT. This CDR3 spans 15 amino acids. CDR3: CASSGRVWGNTKAFF. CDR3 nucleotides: TGTGCCAGCAGTGGGAGGGTTTGGGGGAACACTAAAGCTTTCTTT.

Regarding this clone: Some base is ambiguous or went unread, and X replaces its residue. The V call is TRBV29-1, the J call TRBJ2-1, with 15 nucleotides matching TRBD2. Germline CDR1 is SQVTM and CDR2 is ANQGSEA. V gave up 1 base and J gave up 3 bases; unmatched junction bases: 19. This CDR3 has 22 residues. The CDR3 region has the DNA TGCAGCGTTGAAGGTGTTATAGAAGGGCGGACTAGCGGGAGGGCYCTCTACAATGAGCAGTTCTTC. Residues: CSVEGVIEGRTSGRXLYNEQFF. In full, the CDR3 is CSVEGVIEGRTSGRALYNEQFF.

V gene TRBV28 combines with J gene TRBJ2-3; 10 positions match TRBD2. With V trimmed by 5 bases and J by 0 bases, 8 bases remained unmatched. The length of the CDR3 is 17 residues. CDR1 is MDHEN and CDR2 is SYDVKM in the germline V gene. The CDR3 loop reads CASSGLAETSSTDTQYF. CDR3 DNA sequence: TGTGCCAGCAGTGGACTAGCGGAGACCTCTAGCACAGATACGCAGTATTTT.

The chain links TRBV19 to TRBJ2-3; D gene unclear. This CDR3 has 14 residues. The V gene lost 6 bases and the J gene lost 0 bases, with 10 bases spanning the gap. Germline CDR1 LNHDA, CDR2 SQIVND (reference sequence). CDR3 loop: CASRTPGSTDTQYF. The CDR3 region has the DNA TGTGCCAGTAGGACACCCGGGAGCACAGATACGCAGTATTTT.

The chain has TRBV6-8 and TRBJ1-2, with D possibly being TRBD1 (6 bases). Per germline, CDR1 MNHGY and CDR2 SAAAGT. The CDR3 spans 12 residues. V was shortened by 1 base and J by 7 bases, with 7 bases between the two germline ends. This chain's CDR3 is CASSYLGGGYTF. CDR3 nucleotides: TGTGCCAGCAGTTACTTAGGGGGTGGCTACACCTTC.

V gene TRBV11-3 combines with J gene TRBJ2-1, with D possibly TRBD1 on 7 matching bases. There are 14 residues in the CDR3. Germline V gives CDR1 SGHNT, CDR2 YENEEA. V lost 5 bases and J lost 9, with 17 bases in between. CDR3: CASSPRIQGGEQFF. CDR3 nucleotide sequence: TGTGCCAGCAGCCCGCGAATTCAGGGGGGTGAGCAGTTCTTC.

The CDR3 region has the DNA TGTGCCAGCAGCGCGGGACTAGCGGTCTACAATGAGCAGTTCTTC. Its protein product is CASSAGLAVYNEQFF. The chain couples TRBV11-3 to TRBJ2-1, with 11 positions matching TRBD2. CDR1 is SGHNT and CDR2 is YENEEA in the germline V gene. J gave up 3 bases and V 5 bases, and 3 bases lay outside the gene matches. CDR3 length: 15 residues.

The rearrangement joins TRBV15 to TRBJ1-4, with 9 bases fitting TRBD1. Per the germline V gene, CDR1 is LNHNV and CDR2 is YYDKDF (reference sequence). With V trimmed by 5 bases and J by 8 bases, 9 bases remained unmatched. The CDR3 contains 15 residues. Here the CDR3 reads CATSRDRDPPEKLFF. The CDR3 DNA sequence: TGTGCCACCAGCCGGGACAGGGATCCCCCAGAAAAACTGTTTTTT.

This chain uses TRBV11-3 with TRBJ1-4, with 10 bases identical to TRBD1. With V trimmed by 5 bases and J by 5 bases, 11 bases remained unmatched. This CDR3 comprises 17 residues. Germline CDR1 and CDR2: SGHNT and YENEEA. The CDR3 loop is CASSRDDRGRTNEKLFF. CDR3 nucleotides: TGTGCCAGCAGCCGCGATGACAGGGGGCGAACGAATGAAAAACTGTTTTTT.

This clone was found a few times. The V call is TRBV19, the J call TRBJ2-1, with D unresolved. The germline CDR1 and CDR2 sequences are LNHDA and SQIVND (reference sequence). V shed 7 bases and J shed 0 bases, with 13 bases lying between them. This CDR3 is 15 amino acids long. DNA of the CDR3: TGTGCCAGTACCGTTGGGCCGAGCTCCTACAATGAGCAGTTCTTC. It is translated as CASTVGPSSYNEQFF.

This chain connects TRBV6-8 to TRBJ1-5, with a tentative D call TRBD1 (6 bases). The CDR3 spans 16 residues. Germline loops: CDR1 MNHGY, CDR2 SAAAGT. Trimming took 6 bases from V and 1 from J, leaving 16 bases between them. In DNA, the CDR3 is TGTGCCAGCAGGAGGACTATACAGGGAAGCAATCAGCCCCAGCATTTT. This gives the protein CASRRTIQGSNQPQHF.

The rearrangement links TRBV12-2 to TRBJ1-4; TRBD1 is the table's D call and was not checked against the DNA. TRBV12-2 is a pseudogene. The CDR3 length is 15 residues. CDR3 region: CAWDRALATNEKLFF. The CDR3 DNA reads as TGTGCATGGGACAGGGCTTTAGCAACTAATGAAAAACTGTTTTTT.

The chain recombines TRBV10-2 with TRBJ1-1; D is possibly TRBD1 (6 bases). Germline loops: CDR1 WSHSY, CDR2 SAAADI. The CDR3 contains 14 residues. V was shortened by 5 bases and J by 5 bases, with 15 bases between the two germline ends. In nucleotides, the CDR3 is TGCGCCAGCAGTCAGAGGGGGTTTGGAACTGAAGCTTTCTTT. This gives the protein CASSQRGFGTEAFF.

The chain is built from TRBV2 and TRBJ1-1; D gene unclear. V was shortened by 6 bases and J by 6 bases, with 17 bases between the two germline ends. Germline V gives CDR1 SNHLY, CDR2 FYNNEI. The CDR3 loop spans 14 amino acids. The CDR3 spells CASSRGRPGPEAFF. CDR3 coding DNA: TGTGCCAGCAGCCGAGGACGGCCTGGTCCTGAAGCTTTCTTT.

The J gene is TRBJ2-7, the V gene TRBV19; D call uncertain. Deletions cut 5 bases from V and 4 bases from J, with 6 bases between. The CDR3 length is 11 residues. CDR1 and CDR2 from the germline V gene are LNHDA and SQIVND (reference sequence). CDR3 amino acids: CASSLLYEQYF. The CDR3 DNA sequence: TGTGCCAGTAGTCTTTTGTACGAGCAGTACTTC.

The CDR3 sequence is CASSQDSTGRHNSPLHF. The CDR3 DNA reads as TGCGCCAGCAGCCAGGACAGCACGGGCAGACATAATTCACCCCTCCACTTT. The V gene is TRBV23-1, the J gene TRBJ1-6, with a weak D call TRBD1 (6 bases). TRBV23-1 counts as an open reading frame of uncertain function. The CDR3 runs 17 residues. Trimming cost V 6 bases and J 5 bases, with 20 bases left between them.

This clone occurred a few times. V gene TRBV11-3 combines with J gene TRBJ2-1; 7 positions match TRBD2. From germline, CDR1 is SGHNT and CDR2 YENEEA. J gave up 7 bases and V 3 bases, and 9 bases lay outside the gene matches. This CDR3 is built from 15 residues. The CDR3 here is CASSLAGGGPNEQFF. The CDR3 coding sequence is TGTGCCAGCAGCTTGGCTGGGGGAGGGCCTAATGAGCAGTTCTTC.

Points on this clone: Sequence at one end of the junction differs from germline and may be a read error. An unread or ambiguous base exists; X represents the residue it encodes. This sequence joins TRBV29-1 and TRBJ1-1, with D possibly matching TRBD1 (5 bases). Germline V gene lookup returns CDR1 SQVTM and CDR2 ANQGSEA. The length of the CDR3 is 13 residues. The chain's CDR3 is CSVVGGMNTEXFF. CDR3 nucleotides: TGCAGCGTTGTGGGGGGAATGAACACTGAAGYTTTCTTT.

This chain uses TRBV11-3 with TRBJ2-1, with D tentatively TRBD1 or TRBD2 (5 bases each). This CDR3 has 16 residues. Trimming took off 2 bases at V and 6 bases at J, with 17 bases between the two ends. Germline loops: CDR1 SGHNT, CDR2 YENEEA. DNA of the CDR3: TGTGCCAGCAGCTTATCCGGGACGCGATACGGCAATGAGCAGTTCTTC. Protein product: CASSLSGTRYGNEQFF.

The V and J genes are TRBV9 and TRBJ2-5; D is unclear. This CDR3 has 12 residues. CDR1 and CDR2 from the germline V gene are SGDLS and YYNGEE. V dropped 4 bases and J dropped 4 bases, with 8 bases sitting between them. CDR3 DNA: TGTGCCAGCAGCCTATACTTAGAGACCCAGTACTTC. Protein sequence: CASSLYLETQYF.

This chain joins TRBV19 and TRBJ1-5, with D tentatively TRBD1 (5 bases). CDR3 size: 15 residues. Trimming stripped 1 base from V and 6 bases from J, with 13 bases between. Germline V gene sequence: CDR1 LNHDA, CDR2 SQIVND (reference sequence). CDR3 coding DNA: TGTGCCAGTAGTATAGGGGAGGGGCCGCGTCAGCCCCAGCATTTT. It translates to CASSIGEGPRQPQHF.